This paragraph reports one TCR beta chain. Many counts were recorded for this clonotype. What antigen it recognizes has not been identified. No much larger clone is present one base from it, and per-base qualities are unavailable. This record belongs to a study of T cells in Graves' hyperthyroidism and ophthalmopathy (dated by TCRdb to the late 2010s). For the study in its entirety: Peripheral blood samples were taken at the time of initial diagnosis, prior to any treatment. The paper reports TCR Vbeta CDR3 sequencing of approximately 140 peripheral blood samples: some 44 ophthalmopathy, roughly 74 hyperthyroidism and approximately 17 progressor patients. The study also compared thyroid tissue and blood T-cell repertoires from five or six Graves' hyperthyroidism patients. The approximately 90 discovery patients were randomly split 7:3 into training and test sets. TCR V-J signatures able to tell the groups apart were searched for in a discovery cohort of 100 or so patients, of whom 43 had Graves' ophthalmopathy and 55 to 65 had stable Graves' hyperthyroidism. Prospective prediction of ophthalmopathy was tested in an independent validation cohort consisting of some 20 hyperthyroidism patients and 17 patients who later progressed to ophthalmopathy. Following sampling, methimazole starting at 30 mg daily was given to hyperthyroidism patients, and high-dose intravenous methylprednisolone was given to ophthalmopathy patients.

From the germline V gene (reference sequence), CDR1 is GTSNPN and CDR2 is SVGIG. V and J are truncated by 2 bases and 7 bases respectively, leaving an intervening sequence of 12 bases. CDR3 length: 13 amino acids, cysteine to phenylalanine. The kept DNA is CDR3 alone, 39 bases in frame from the first base. Beyond this particular receptor, the publication reports: Ophthalmopathy was separated from stable hyperthyroidism by a 13 V-J signature model, with approximately 89% sensitivity and 81% to 83% specificity obtained in cross-validation and 80%/75% obtained in testing. Sample size was not statistically predetermined, and investigators were not blinded to group allocation. Most expanded thyroid clonotypes (frequency above 0.001) were also detected in blood, suggesting blood repertoires may reflect thyroid immune responses. In validation, progression to ophthalmopathy was predicted by the model with approximately 67% sensitivity and 72.22% specificity, a median of approximately 6.5 months before onset.

Amplification of TCR beta CDR3 regions was carried out from RNA transcripts. The first round of RT-PCR for the TCR CDR3 was performed with the HTBI primer set and the Qiagen OneStep RT-PCR kit. A second multiplex PCR round built the libraries, followed by size selection and purification. The libraries were sequenced on an Illumina HiSeq2000 using paired-end 100 bp reads. Turning to the authors' computational methods: SOAPnuke was used to process the raw data, removing reads that contained adapters or uncalled bases, had a mean Phred below 15, or lacked an exact match to the constant primer or identifier. High-quality paired reads were merged with COPE v1.2.5, and unique nucleotide sequences were defined as clonotypes. Clonotypes were aligned to IMGT TRBV, TRBD and TRBJ reference segments using MiTCR v1.1. Analysis was restricted to V-J combinations with a frequency above 0.0001, which covered 99% to 99.2% of repertoires. The TCS score was defined as the ratio of F50 (clonal expansion) to E x V (chaos), calculated using BLOSUM62-based TCRdist between CDR3 peptides within each V-J. Welch's t-statistics and random forest reduced 500 to 550 V-J features to fewer than 15, which were used in a naive Bayes classifier (R e1071). Thyroid-blood repertoire similarity was quantified with the Morisita-Horn index. TCRdb reworked the public reads: Q25 trimming with fastp, MiXCR clone assembly, productive beta chains retained. When rows share a CDR3 protein, they turn into one entry using the most common DNA and genes. TCRdb's processing, not the authors' own work, is the source of the V and J calls. This sample holds about 760,000 distinct CDR3 sequences; under 45% were observed only once. The ten largest account for around a third of the sample.

Graves' hyperthyroidism was defined as stable when no progression to ophthalmopathy occurred over 18 months of follow-up. Hyperthyroidism patients were aged 18 to 65 years and newly diagnosed, with disease duration of less than 2 months. The study excluded patients with uncontrolled infections, other autoimmune diseases, pregnancy or lactation. Diagnoses were established on the basis of clinical symptoms, serum thyroxine and TRAb, thyroid ultrasound, and orbital computed tomography. Ficoll-Paque density gradient centrifugation was used to isolate PBMCs from about 9.4 ml of fresh peripheral blood. Total RNA was extracted using Trizol reagent, and RNA quality was assessed on an Agilent 2100 Bioanalyzer.

This receptor was taken from a middle-aged woman with Graves' hyperthyroidism. Sequenced input: blood. The rearrangement joined TRBV30 to TRBJ1-5, with no confidently assigned D gene. In nucleotide form, the sequence is TGTGCCTGGAGTCGCTATGACGAGCAGCCCCAGCATTTT. Translated, it gives CAWSRYDEQPQHF. Reference TRBV30 and TRBJ1-5 proteins supply the regions before and after the CDR3; the full variable domain is: SQTIHQWPATLVQPVGSPLSLECTVEGTSNPNLYWYRQAAGRGLQLLFYSVGIGQISSEVPQNLSASRPQDRQFILSSKKLLLSDSGFYLCAWSRYDEQPQHFGDGTRLSIL.